The clone carrying this T cell receptor beta chain has a handful of counts. Antigen specificity is unknown. TCRdb re-called the RT-PCR reads with MiXCR, one entry per CDR3 protein. Of 500,000 to 600,000 distinct CDR3 sequences listed, about 10% are singletons. Germline V lookup: CDR1 MNHEY, CDR2 SMNVEV (reference sequence). CDR3 size: 17 residues. V shed 5 bases and J 5 bases; nucleotides not matched to a gene: 17. The data stem from a study of response to subunit inactivated influenza vaccine. Study findings and constraints: T cells newly recruited by each seasonal influenza vaccination are few, the authors suggested.

The input for sequencing was PBMCs from blood, taken on the day of vaccination. The sequence derives from a middle-aged man who received an inactivated influenza vaccine. J is TRBJ2-7 and V is TRBV27; 8 bases map to TRBD2. The CDR3: CASSPFLTSESVNEQYF. The CDR3 region has the DNA TGTGCCAGCAGTCCCTTTCTGACTAGCGAGAGCGTCAACGAGCAGTACTTC.